These T cell receptor beta chains were read from a single sample in a study of glioma-infiltrating T cells. From the multiplex PCR reads, TCRdb called clonotypes with MiXCR, one entry per CDR3 protein. The sample shows 95,000 to 150,000 distinct CDR3 sequences, roughly 20% of them seen only once. Sequenced material: glioma tissue, nonneoplastic brain tissue, or PBMCs (not recorded which). These receptors originate from a human donor with low-grade glioma or glioblastoma, undergoing nonglioma brain surgery, or in good health (not recorded which). Both conserved end residues are part of each CDR3.

V	J	CDR3
TRBV11-2	TRBJ1-1	CASSLDLVATEAFF
TRBV19	TRBJ2-7	CASSIDVRYEQYF
TRBV4-1	TRBJ2-7	CASSQHRGGTYEQYF
TRBV28	TRBJ1-2	CASMSGSYGYTF
TRBV30	TRBJ1-2	CAWQYDRGSGYTF
TRBV6-1	TRBJ2-3	CASHLRGNQKYF
TRBV7-2	TRBJ1-3	CASSFSGSTGNTIYF
TRBV29-1	TRBJ1-3	CSVGAVGSGNTIYF
TRBV6-1	TRBJ2-5	CASQWTPPETQYF
TRBV7-2	TRBJ2-3	CASSPGTSSTDTQYF
TRBV6-2/TRBV6-3	TRBJ2-7	CASSSPRTGGGYEQYF
TRBV27	TRBJ2-3	CASSLSEPKDTQYF
TRBV7-9	TRBJ2-7	CASSLLELGRVLGPIHEQYF
TRBV10-3	TRBJ1-2	CAISESAESYGYTF
TRBV7-2	TRBJ2-3	CASSLAGGGSTDTQYF
TRBV6-1	TRBJ1-2	CASSSPDRGQFHYGYTF
TRBV12-3/TRBV12-4	TRBJ2-1	CASSTGLAEYNEQFF
TRBV7-2	TRBJ1-4	CASRVGEGNEKLFF
TRBV3-1	TRBJ1-3	CASSQDALEGNTIYF
TRBV20-1	TRBJ2-5	CSARTGGSEVETQYF
TRBV27	TRBJ2-3	CASDTSGRALIIPQYF
TRBV30	TRBJ2-4	CAWSNRNIQYF
TRBV4-3	TRBJ2-7	CASSQDGSGSVYEQYF
TRBV12-3/TRBV12-4	TRBJ1-5	CASSLRDQPQHF
TRBV10-3	TRBJ2-3	CAISGPTSSGDTQYF
TRBV7-2	TRBJ1-1	CASSLAGGDHTEAFF